The T cell receptor (beta chain) described here comes from a study of cytomegalovirus exposure and HLA in healthy donors. General study results and limits: A highly shared variant cluster was judged a likely technical artifact.

CDR1 and CDR2 from the germline V gene are MNHEY and SVGAGI. This CDR3 region has 14 residues. The J segment lost 4 bases and the V segment lost 2 bases, leaving 4 bases of the junction unmatched. A word on this clone: Its cognate antigen is unknown.

PCR involved 60 Vbeta and 13 Jbeta primers. Assay used: immunoSEQ multiplex PCR; TCRdb lists only in-frame clones, some missing. The sample has under 300,000 clones, about 80% seen once. The chain carries TRBV6-5 and TRBJ1-1; 7 bases fit TRBD1. The material sequenced was PBMCs. The TCR was taken from a woman between 55 and 75 years old in good health and CMV-seropositive. The CDR3 region has the DNA TGTGCCAGCAGTTACAGGGGGCTAGTCACTGAAGCTTTCTTT. Its protein product is CASSYRGLVTEAFF.